This T cell receptor (beta chain) was sequenced in a study of blood T cell repertoires in COVID-19. About the research overall: Material from acute and convalescent COVID-19 was sourced from the United States, Italy and Spain.

Data came from immunoSEQ multiplex PCR; TCRdb stores just in-frame clones and leaves some out. The table includes around 180,000 clones, about 85% detected once. CDR3 length: 15 residues. Germline loops: CDR1 MNHNY, CDR2 SVGAGI (reference sequence). The J segment lost 9 bases and the V segment lost 5 bases, leaving 10 bases of the junction unmatched. Sequencing input: peripheral blood. The sequence derives from an elderly man with COVID-19, enrolled during active disease. The chain links TRBV6-6 to TRBJ1-6; 7 nucleotides align to TRBD1. The CDR3 DNA is TGTGCCAGCAGTGGAACTTCACAGGGGAGTTCACCCCTCCACTTT. Translating gives CASSGTSQGSSPLHF.